Shown below are 2 T cell receptor beta chains from a single sample sequenced in a study of cytomegalovirus exposure and HLA in healthy donors. Vbeta (60) and Jbeta (13) primers were used in the PCR. Generated by immunoSEQ multiplex PCR, the TCRdb table keeps only in-frame clones and is missing some. The repertoire includes about 160,000 clones, more than 75% of them detected once, and approximately 1.4% sits in the top ten. Material for sequencing was PBMCs. Receptors originate from a girl aged 10-17 years in good health and CMV-seropositive.

V and J are TRBV5-1 and TRBJ1-1; D remains unclear. Trimming cost V 7 bases and J 1 base, with 14 bases left between them. The CDR3 is 14 amino acids. Germline-derived CDR1 and CDR2 are SGHRS and YFSETQ. Here the CDR3 reads CASRLTTGNTEAFF. CDR3 DNA: TGCGCCAGCCGGCTGACGACGGGGAACACTGAAGCTTTCTTT. Full variable domain (outside the CDR3, taken from reference TRBV5-1 and TRBJ1-1): KAGVTQTPRYLIKTRGQQVTLSCSPISGHRSVSWYQQTPGQGLQFLFEYFSETQRNKGNFPGRFSGRQFSNSRSEMNVSTLELGDSALYLCASRLTTGNTEAFFGQGTRLTVV.

The rearrangement links TRBV6-5 to TRBJ1-1; perhaps TRBD1 as D (6 bases). This CDR3 comprises 15 residues. Per germline, CDR1 MNHEY and CDR2 SVGAGI. Trimming left V 2 bases short and J 1 base short, with 11 bases between. CDR3 loop: CASSYVQGWNTEAFF. DNA for the CDR3: TGTGCCAGCAGTTACGTACAGGGCTGGAACACTGAAGCTTTCTTT.